The entry below describes one TCR beta chain. The sample originates from a study of CD8+CD57+ T cells in acquired aplastic anemia. Germline loops: CDR1 SGHDN, CDR2 FVKESK. The V gene lost 0 bases and the J gene lost 7 bases, with 17 bases spanning the gap. This CDR3 has 16 residues. Whoever was chosen for sequencing had shown CD8+CD57+ cell expansion by flow cytometry. TCR beta VDJ and CDR3 were profiled, and genomic DNA was the template. Using its own MiXCR run on the reads, TCRdb lists one record per CDR3 protein. Of roughly 180,000 distinct CDR3 sequences listed, about 60% are singletons. This clonotype was obtained from a human donor with aplastic anemia. The genes are TRBV14 and TRBJ2-3, with D tentatively TRBD1 (7 bases). Material: sorted CD4+, CD8+, or CD8+CD57+ T cells (not recorded which) from PBMCs. The CDR3 DNA is TGTGCCAGCAGCCAAGAGTGGGGGCAGGGGGGACATACGCAGTATTTT. Translated: CASSQEWGQGGHTQYF. Variable domain in full (rest from reference TRBV14 and TRBJ2-3): EAGVTQFPSHSVIEKGQTVTLRCDPISGHDNLYWYRRVMGKEIKFLLHFVKESKQDESGMPNNRFLAERTGGTYSTLKVQPAELEDSGVYFCASSQEWGQGGHTQYFGPGTRLTVL.